The clone carrying this T cell receptor beta chain came up a few times. Its antigen is unknown. Germline CDR1 reads SGHTA; CDR2 reads FQGNSA. Trimming cost V 2 bases and J 0 bases, with 11 bases left between them. CDR3 length: 17 residues. This specimen belongs to a study of post-analysis software for immune sequencing data. TCR beta cDNA libraries included unique molecular identifiers. TCRdb ran MiXCR on the PCR reads and lists one entry per CDR3 protein. Among roughly 540,000 distinct CDR3 sequences listed, approximately 31% were seen once. Study findings and constraints: Five TRBV segments were more frequent in patients than controls; TRBV5-6, TRBV5-1 and TRBV20-1 belonged to this group.

Sequenced sample: blood. V gene TRBV7-2 combines with J gene TRBJ2-6, with D unclear. The TCR originated in a girl aged 2-17 years with multiple sclerosis. The CDR3 sequence: CASSLSVTVSGANVLTF. The CDR3 DNA follows: TGTGCCAGCAGCTTAAGCGTGACGGTCTCTGGGGCCAACGTCCTGACTTTC.